These T cell receptor beta chains were read from a single sample in a study of T cell responses to AZD1222 COVID-19 vaccine. Here immunoSEQ multiplex PCR was the method, and the copy in TCRdb shows in-frame clones only, minus some. This table has roughly 160,000 clones, 85% to 90% appearing once. This sample comprised peripheral blood, obtained on day 0 of AZD1222 vaccination. The receptors here all came from an adult in good health. The CDR3 runs from the conserved cysteine through the conserved F or W. A D gene is named only where the DNA matches it firmly. Only some rows state a clone size, as once, few, many or a class for expanded clones.

j_call v_call clone_size d_call cdr3_aa cdr3_nt
TRBJ2-7 TRBV6-1 NA NA CASSDRGSSYEQYF TGTGCCAGCAGTGACAGGGGCAGCTCCTACGAGCAGTACTTC
TRBJ2-1 TRBV5-8 once TRBD2 CASSLFLAGGRKGYNEQFF TGTGCCAGCAGCTTGTTTCTTGCGGGGGGCCGAAAAGGCTACAATGAGCAGTTCTTC
TRBJ1-5 TRBV19 few NA CASSVRDTNQPQHF TGTGCCAGTAGTGTCCGGGACACTAATCAGCCCCAGCATTTT
TRBJ1-2 TRBV4-2 NA NA CASSQDEPTYGYTF TGTGCCAGCAGCCAAGATGAACCGACCTATGGCTACACCTTC
TRBJ2-3 TRBV9 NA NA CASSVGGNADTQYF TGTGCCAGCAGCGTGGGCGGCAATGCGGATACGCAGTATTTT
TRBJ2-3 TRBV12-3/TRBV12-4 NA NA CASSLSTDTQYF TGTGCCAGCAGTTTATCCACAGATACGCAGTATTTT
TRBJ1-5 TRBV3-1/TRBV3-2 NA NA CASSQVGQPQHF TGTGCCAGCAGCCAAGTAGGGCAGCCCCAGCATTTT
TRBJ1-5 TRBV6-1 NA NA CASSEPRQSSNQPQHF TGTGCCAGCAGTGAACCGAGACAGAGTAGCAATCAGCCCCAGCATTTT
TRBJ2-5 TRBV5-4 NA TRBD1 CASSLFPTGGETQYF TGTGCCAGCAGCCTCTTCCCCACAGGGGGAGAGACCCAGTACTTC
TRBJ1-6 TRBV7-3 NA NA CASSLTYSSPLHF TGTGCCAGCAGCTTAACCTATTCTTCACCCCTCCACTTT
TRBJ1-1 TRBV7-3 few NA CASSCKVRPPF TGTGCCAGCAGCTGCAAAGTCCGGCCCCCCTTT
TRBJ2-2 TRBV7-2 NA NA CASSLAVGLGTGELFF TGTGCCAGCAGCTTAGCAGTGGGGTTGGGCACCGGGGAGCTGTTTTTT